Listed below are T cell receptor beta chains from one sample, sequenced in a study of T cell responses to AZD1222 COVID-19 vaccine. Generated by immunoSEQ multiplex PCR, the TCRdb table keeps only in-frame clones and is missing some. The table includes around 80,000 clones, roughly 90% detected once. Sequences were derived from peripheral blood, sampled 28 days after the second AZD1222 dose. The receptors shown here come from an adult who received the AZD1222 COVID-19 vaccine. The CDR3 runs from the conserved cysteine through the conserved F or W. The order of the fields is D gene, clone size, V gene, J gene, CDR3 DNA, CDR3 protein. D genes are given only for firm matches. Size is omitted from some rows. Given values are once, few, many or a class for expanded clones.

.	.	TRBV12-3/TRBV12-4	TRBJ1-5	TGTGCCAGCAGTTTAGGGGATCAGCCCCAGCATTTT	CASSLGDQPQHF
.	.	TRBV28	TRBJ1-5	TGTGCCAGCCGAGGGGTTATGGGTTCTAGCAATCAGCCCCAGCATTTT	CASRGVMGSSNQPQHF
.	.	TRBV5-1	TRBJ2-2	TGCGCCAGCAGCTTTGTTTCAGGGGACACCGGGGAGCTGTTTTTT	CASSFVSGDTGELFF
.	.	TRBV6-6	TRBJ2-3	TGTGCCAGCAGTTATATCGGGGGAGGAAGCACAGATACGCAGTATTTT	CASSYIGGGSTDTQYF
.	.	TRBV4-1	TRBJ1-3	TGCGCCAGCAGCCTCGTGAGCGACGTTGGAAACACCATATATTTT	CASSLVSDVGNTIYF
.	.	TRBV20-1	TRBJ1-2	TGCAGTGCTAGCTTGCGCTATGGCTACACCTTC	CSASLRYGYTF
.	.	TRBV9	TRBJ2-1	TGTGCCAGCAGCTCTTCCGGGACGGAACACAACAATGAGCAGTTCTTC	CASSSSGTEHNNEQFF
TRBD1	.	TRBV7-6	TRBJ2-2	TGTGCCAGCAGCCCTGACAGGGCTACCGGGGAGCTGTTTTTT	CASSPDRATGELFF
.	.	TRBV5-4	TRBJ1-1	TGTGCCAGCAGCTGGGACCCGAACACTGAAGCTTTCTTT	CASSWDPNTEAFF
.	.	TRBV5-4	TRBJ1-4	TGTGCCAGCAGCTTGACAGGGTTTGGGGCTAATGAAAAACTGTTTTTT	CASSLTGFGANEKLFF
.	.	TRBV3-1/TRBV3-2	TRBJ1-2	TGTGCCAGCACCCAGGGATCCGGCTATGGCTACACCTTC	CASTQGSGYGYTF
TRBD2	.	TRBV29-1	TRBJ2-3	TGCAGCGTTGAACTGAGGCTAGCGGGAGGGCCATTCCTAATCCCAGATACGCAGTATTTT	CSVELRLAGGPFLIPDTQYF
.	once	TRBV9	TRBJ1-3	TGTGCCAGCAGCGTGGTGAGCGACTCTGGAAACACCATATATTTT	CASSVVSDSGNTIYF
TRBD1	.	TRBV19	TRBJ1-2	TGTGCCAGTAGTGTGGGACAGGGTGGTTATGGCTACACCTTC	CASSVGQGGYGYTF
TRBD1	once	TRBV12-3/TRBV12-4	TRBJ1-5	TGTGCCAGCAATCCAGGGGGGAATCAGCCCCAGCATTTT	CASNPGGNQPQHF
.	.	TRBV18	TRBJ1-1	TGTGCCAGCTCACAGTCTAACCCCACTGAAGCTTTCTTT	CASSQSNPTEAFF
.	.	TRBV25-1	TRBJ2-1	TGTGCCAGCAGTCCCCGGGGTAGAAACGCCTACAATGAGCAGTTCTTC	CASSPRGRNAYNEQFF
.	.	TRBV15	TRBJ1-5	TGTGCCACCAGCAGAGTAACAGAACTCAATCAGCCCCAGCATTTT	CATSRVTELNQPQHF
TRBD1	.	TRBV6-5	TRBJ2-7	TGTGCCAGCAGTCCCTCGAGGGGGCTGTTGCTCTACTTC	CASSPSRGLLLYF
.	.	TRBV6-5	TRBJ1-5	TGTGCCAGCAGGACAGAAAGGGGTGGTTATCAGCCCCAGCATTTT	CASRTERGGYQPQHF
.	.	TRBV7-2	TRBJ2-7	TGTGCCAGCAGCCCCTACTCGGGCCCGCAGTACTTC	CASSPYSGPQYF
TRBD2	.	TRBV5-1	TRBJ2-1	TGCGCCAGCAGCTTGGGACTAGCGGGAGGGCCGAGGGACAATGAGCAGTTCTTC	CASSLGLAGGPRDNEQFF
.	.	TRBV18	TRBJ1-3	TGTGCCAGCTCACCACTCAGGGAGCTCTCTGGAAACACCATATATTTT	CASSPLRELSGNTIYF
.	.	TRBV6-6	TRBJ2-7	TGTGCCAGCAGTTACTCGAGTGGGAGCGGGTACGAGCAGTACTTC	CASSYSSGSGYEQYF
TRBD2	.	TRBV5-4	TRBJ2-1	TGTGCCAGCATGGCGGGAGTTGGGGGAAGCTCCTACAATGAGCAGTTCTTC	CASMAGVGGSSYNEQFF
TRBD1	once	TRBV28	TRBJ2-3	TGTGCCAGCAGTTTATGGAAGACAGGGCGCAGTAGTACGCAGTATTTT	CASSLWKTGRSSTQYF
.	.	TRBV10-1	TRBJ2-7	TGCGCCAGCAGTGAAGAAGGGTTTGGGGACGAGCAGTACTTC	CASSEEGFGDEQYF
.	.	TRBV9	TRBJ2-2	TGTGCCAGCAGCGTAGTCAGCCCGAACACCGGGGAGCTGTTTTTT	CASSVVSPNTGELFF
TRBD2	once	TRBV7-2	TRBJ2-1	TGTGCCAGCAGCCCCGGAGGGACCGGGACTAGGGCGTCACGAGAGCAGTTCTTC	CASSPGGTGTRASREQFF
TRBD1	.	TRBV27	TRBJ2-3	TGTGCCAGCAGAAGTGGGACAGCAGCCACTAACTTT	CASRSGTAATNF
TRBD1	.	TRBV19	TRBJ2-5	TGTGCCAGTAGCCCAAGGACAGGGGGCGCAGAGACCCAGTACTTC	CASSPRTGGAETQYF
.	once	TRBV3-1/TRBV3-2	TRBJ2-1	TGTGCCAGCAGCCAAGATTCCAGCGGTGGAAATGAGCAGTTCTTC	CASSQDSSGGNEQFF
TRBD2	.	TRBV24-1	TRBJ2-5	TGTGCCACCAGTGACCCCGCGGCGGGAGAGGAAGAGACCCAGTACTTC	CATSDPAAGEEETQYF
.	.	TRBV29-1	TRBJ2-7	TGCAGCGTTGAAGATATCGGCCCCGGGATGTCCTACGAGCAGTACTTC	CSVEDIGPGMSYEQYF
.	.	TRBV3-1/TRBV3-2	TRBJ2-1	TGTGCCAGCAGCCAAGATTCCCTTATCAATGAGCAGTTCTTC	CASSQDSLINEQFF
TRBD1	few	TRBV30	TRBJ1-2	TGTGCCTGGACCCCCGACAGGGCCCCTAACTATGGCTACACCTTC	CAWTPDRAPNYGYTF
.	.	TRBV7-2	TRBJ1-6	TGTGCCAGCACAAATGACAGGTCCTCCTATAATTCACCCCTCCACTTT	CASTNDRSSYNSPLHF
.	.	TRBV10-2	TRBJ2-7	TGCGCCAGCAGTAAACCGGGGCCTACGAATCGGTACGAGCAGTACTTC	CASSKPGPTNRYEQYF
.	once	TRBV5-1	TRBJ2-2	TGCGCCAGCAGCTTGGCGGCGGGAACCGGGGAGCTGTTTTTT	CASSLAAGTGELFF
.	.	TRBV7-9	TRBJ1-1	TGTGCCAGCAGCGAGATGGCGGGGCGGACGAACACTGAAGCTTTCTTT	CASSEMAGRTNTEAFF
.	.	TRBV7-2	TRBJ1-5	TGTGCCAGCAGCCCTTTGGGGCAGCCAAATCAGCCCCAGCATTTT	CASSPLGQPNQPQHF
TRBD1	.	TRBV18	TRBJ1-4	TGTGCCAGCTCACCGCCTGACAGGGTCCGGAATGAAAAACTGTTTTTT	CASSPPDRVRNEKLFF
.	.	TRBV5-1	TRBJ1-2	TGCGCCAGCAGCTTGGACGGGGGCGCCTATGGCTACACCTTC	CASSLDGGAYGYTF
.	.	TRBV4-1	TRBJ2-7	TGCGCCAGCAGCCAAGTTCGTGGGGCCGAGCAGTACTTC	CASSQVRGAEQYF
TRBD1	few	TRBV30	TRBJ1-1	TGTGCCTCAATGACAGGGAGGAACACTGAAGCTTTCTTT	CASMTGRNTEAFF
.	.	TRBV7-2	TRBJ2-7	TGTGCCAGCAGCCTAGAGACAGGAACCTACGAGCAGTACTTC	CASSLETGTYEQYF
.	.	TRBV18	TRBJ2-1	TGTGCCAGCTCACCAGAGTCGGGACACAATGAGCAGTTCTTC	CASSPESGHNEQFF
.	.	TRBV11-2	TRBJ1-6	TGTGCCAGCAGCCCCGGCGGAGGGCAGGGTTCACCCCTCCACTTT	CASSPGGGQGSPLHF
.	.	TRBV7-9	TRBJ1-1	TGTGCCAGCAGCCACTGGACAGTTGAGAACACTGAAGCTTTCTTT	CASSHWTVENTEAFF